This T cell receptor (beta chain) comes out of a study of blood T cell repertoires in COVID-19. Study-wide background: Acute and convalescent COVID-19 specimens originated in the United States, Italy and Spain.

The Seattle site enrolled patients during active infection and followed them longitudinally. The germline V gene encodes CDR1 LGHDT and CDR2 YNNKEL (reference sequence). V shed 5 bases and J shed 1 base, with 14 bases lying between them. This CDR3 is built from 16 residues. The method was immunoSEQ multiplex PCR; TCRdb's version includes in-frame clones alone and lacks a portion of them. The table has about 230,000 clones, just over 85% seen once. This TCR was recovered from a man aged 45-65 years with COVID-19, enrolled during active disease. The chain is built from TRBV3-1 (or the pseudogene TRBV3-2) and TRBJ2-2; tentative D call: TRBD2 (6 bases). Source material: peripheral blood. Here the CDR3 DNA reads TGTGCCAGCAGCTGGAGGGGAAATCTGAACACCGGGGAGCTGTTTTTT. This codes for CASSWRGNLNTGELFF.